Listed below are T cell receptor beta chains from one sample, sequenced in a study of cytomegalovirus exposure and HLA in healthy donors. Some clones are missing from TCRdb's copy, which holds only in-frame ones; the method was immunoSEQ multiplex PCR. The table includes about 310,000 clones, around 90% detected once. Sequencing was done on a sample of PBMCs. The receptors were gathered from a man under 40 in good health and CMV-seronegative. Each CDR3 is given with its conserved first and last residue. Each record gives: clone size, V gene, D gene, J gene, CDR3 DNA, CDR3 protein. The D gene is left open where the match is weak. Rows may omit the clone size; those that give it use once, few, many or a size class.

-	TRBV4-3	-	TRBJ2-5	TGCGCCAGCAGCCAAGCAGGCGGGAAGACCCAGTACTTC	CASSQAGGKTQYF
-	TRBV7-9	-	TRBJ2-1	TGTGCCAGCAGCCCACAGGGTGTGTGGTCCCATGAGCAGTTCTTC	CASSPQGVWSHEQFF
-	TRBV6-1	TRBD2	TRBJ2-7	TGTGCCAGCAGTGAATTCGGGGGGTCGGCCTACGAGCAGTACTTC	CASSEFGGSAYEQYF
-	TRBV5-1	-	TRBJ2-7	TGCGCCAGCAGCCAACTGAACGAGCAGTACTTC	CASSQLNEQYF
-	TRBV29-1	-	TRBJ2-4	TGCAGCGTTGAGGCTGCTAACATTCAGTACTTC	CSVEAANIQYF
-	TRBV5-4	-	TRBJ2-1	TGTGCCAGCAGCCCCACCGGGACTTGGTCTAATGAGCAGTTCTTC	CASSPTGTWSNEQFF
-	TRBV6-5	-	TRBJ2-2	TGTGCCAGCAGTTACGACGGGGTTAACACCGGGGAGCTGTTTTTT	CASSYDGVNTGELFF
once	TRBV10-3	TRBD2	TRBJ2-5	TGTGCCATCAGTGCTGGGGCACTAGCGCAAGAGACCCAGTACTTC	CAISAGALAQETQYF
-	TRBV5-5	TRBD2	TRBJ2-3	TGTGCCAGCAGCTTGGACGGGGGGGATTACACAGATACGCAGTATTTT	CASSLDGGDYTDTQYF
-	TRBV28	-	TRBJ1-5	TGTGCCAGCAGTCTAGTTGTCGCAGGGGTCTGGCCCCAGCATTTT	CASSLVVAGVWPQHF
-	TRBV7-8	TRBD1	TRBJ2-7	TGTGCCAGCAGTTTCCCTGGACAGGGGACCTACGAGCAGTACTTC	CASSFPGQGTYEQYF
-	TRBV29-1	TRBD1	TRBJ2-5	TGCAGCGTTGGGACAGGGTCTTCGTACCAAGAGACCCAGTACTTC	CSVGTGSSYQETQYF
-	TRBV18	-	TRBJ1-6	TGTGCCAGCTCAGTGAGCTCCTATAATTCACCCCTCCACTTT	CASSVSSYNSPLHF
once	TRBV10-2	-	TRBJ1-5	TGCGCCAGCAGTGAAGCCCATCAGCCCCAGCATTTT	CASSEAHQPQHF
-	TRBV5-1	TRBD1	TRBJ1-5	TGCGCCAGCAGCGCGGGACAGGGCGGGGATCAGCCCCAGCATTTT	CASSAGQGGDQPQHF
-	TRBV7-2	-	TRBJ1-2	TGTGCCAGCAGCCCCTCCTACAGGCCTTCTAACTATGGCTACACCTTC	CASSPSYRPSNYGYTF
once	TRBV4-1	-	TRBJ2-7	TGCGCCAGCAGACCACAGGGTTGGCCCTACGAGCAGTACTTC	CASRPQGWPYEQYF
-	TRBV4-2	TRBD2	TRBJ2-1	TGTGCCAGCAGCCAGGGGGAACTAGCGGTGGGATACAATGAGCAGTTCTTC	CASSQGELAVGYNEQFF
once	TRBV7-9	-	TRBJ1-6	TGTGCCAGCAGCTTACGGGGGCCCCTCCACTTT	CASSLRGPLHF
once	TRBV6-5	TRBD1	TRBJ2-7	TGTGCCAGCAGTTACGGCGCAGGGGGAACCTACGAGCAGTACTTC	CASSYGAGGTYEQYF
-	TRBV10-3	TRBD1	TRBJ1-1	TGTGCCAATGGACAGGGCATGAACACTGAAGCTTTCTTT	CANGQGMNTEAFF
-	TRBV4-1	TRBD2	TRBJ2-1	TGCGCCAGCAGGCCAAGGGCGGGGGGGTACAATGAGCAGTTCTTC	CASRPRAGGYNEQFF
-	TRBV6-6	-	TRBJ1-2	TGTGCCAGCAGTTACGACGGGACGGGAGGTGGCTACACCTTC	CASSYDGTGGGYTF
-	TRBV18	-	TRBJ1-3	TGTGCCAGCTCACCACCGGGGCAGGGTCCATCTGGAAACACCATATATTTT	CASSPPGQGPSGNTIYF
-	TRBV5-1	-	TRBJ1-2	TGCGCCAGCCGCCCGACAGGACCTAACTATGGCTACACCTTC	CASRPTGPNYGYTF
-	TRBV29-1	-	TRBJ2-5	TGCAGCGTGGGGCACTCAGACAGGTATTACCAAGAGACCCAGTACTTC	CSVGHSDRYYQETQYF
-	TRBV15	-	TRBJ2-3	TGTGCCACCAGCATAGGGACACCATACACAGATACGCAGTATTTT	CATSIGTPYTDTQYF
-	TRBV19	TRBD1	TRBJ1-5	TGTGCCAGTAGGATTTTTGGAGGACAGGCCAGGGACCAGCCCCAGCATTTT	CASRIFGGQARDQPQHF